This entry is about one TCR beta chain. The entry originates in a study of blood T cell repertoires in COVID-19. The V end lost 6 bases, the J end lost 9 bases, and 12 bases lay between the germline ends. The germline V gene encodes CDR1 MNHNY and CDR2 SVGAGI (reference sequence). The length of the CDR3 is 13 residues. Measured with immunoSEQ multiplex PCR; TCRdb has only the in-frame clones, and not every one. The table lists 150,000 to 200,000 clones, around 87% of them singletons. The sequencing sample was made of peripheral blood. This clonotype was obtained from a man aged 18 to 35 with acute or convalescent COVID-19. The V call is TRBV6-6, the J call TRBJ1-6, with D possibly matching TRBD1 (5 bases). In DNA, the CDR3 is TGTGCCAGCAGGGGGCAGGGAGGTTCACCCCTCCACTTT. It specifies CASRGQGGSPLHF.